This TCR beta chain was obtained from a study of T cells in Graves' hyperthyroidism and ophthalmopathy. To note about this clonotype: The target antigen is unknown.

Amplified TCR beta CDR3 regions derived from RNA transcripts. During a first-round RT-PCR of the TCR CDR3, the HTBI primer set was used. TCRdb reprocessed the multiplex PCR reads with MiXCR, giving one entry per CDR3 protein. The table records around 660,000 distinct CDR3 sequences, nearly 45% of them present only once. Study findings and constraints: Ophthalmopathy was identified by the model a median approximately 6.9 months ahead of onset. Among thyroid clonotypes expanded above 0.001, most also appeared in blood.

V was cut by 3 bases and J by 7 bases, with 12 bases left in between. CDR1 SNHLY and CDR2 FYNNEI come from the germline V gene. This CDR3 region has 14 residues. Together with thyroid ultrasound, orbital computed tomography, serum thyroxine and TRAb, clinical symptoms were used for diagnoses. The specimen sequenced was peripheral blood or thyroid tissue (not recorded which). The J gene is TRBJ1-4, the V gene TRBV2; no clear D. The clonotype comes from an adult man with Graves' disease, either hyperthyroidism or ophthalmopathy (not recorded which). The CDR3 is CASSDVGGREKLFF. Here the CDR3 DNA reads TGTGCCAGCAGTGACGTGGGTGGGCGTGAAAAACTGTTTTTT. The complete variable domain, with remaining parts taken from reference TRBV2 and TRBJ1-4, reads EPEVTQTPSHQVTQMGQEVILRCVPISNHLYFYWYRQILGQKVEFLVSFYNNEISEKSEIFDDQFSVERPDGSNFTLKIRSTKLEDSAMYFCASSDVGGREKLFFGSGTQLSVL.